This T cell receptor (beta chain) was observed in a study of blood T cells in healthy people across ages. Findings and limits, study-wide: With donor CMV status unknown, expanded clonotype changes were possibly confounded. Per million T cells, the diversity of TCR beta decreased roughly linearly as age advanced.

The CDR3 totals 18 residues. Per the germline V gene, CDR1 is LGHDT and CDR2 is YNNKEL (reference sequence). Deletions cut 3 bases from V and 4 bases from J, with 24 bases between. Each donor gave ten milliliters of peripheral blood. A second PCR of 7 to 11 cycles used a sample-barcoded 5' primer and a J-beta primer mix. A single record per CDR3 protein comes from TCRdb applying MiXCR to the 5' RACE reads. The repertoire consists of about 1.4 million distinct CDR3 sequences, with 55% to 75% occurring once and the leading ten covering more than 6%. Points on this clonotype: What it binds is not known.

The rearrangement joins TRBV3-1 to TRBJ2-5, with D tentatively TRBD1 or TRBD2 (5 bases each). Sequencing was carried out using blood. This sequence originates from a man younger than 30 in good health. CDR3 in amino acids: CASSHPPGSQGWSETQYF. The CDR3 DNA is TGTGCCAGCAGCCATCCTCCGGGATCCCAGGGTTGGTCAGAGACCCAGTACTTC.